One sample yielded the 14 T cell receptor beta chains listed below, sequenced in a study of T cell repertoires in cytomegalovirus infection. TCRdb re-analysed the reads in MiXCR, keeping a single row per CDR3 protein. The sample holds some 200,000 distinct CDR3 sequences, 35% to 40% seen once. No cognate antigen is known for these TCRs. Material: CD8+ T cells from cultured PBMCs, obtained from culture after CMV antigen stimulation. All receptors come from a human donor in good health (CMV status not recorded). Some clones in this sample may be carry-over from other donors' samples.

This sequence joins TRBV12-3 or TRBV12-4 and TRBJ2-2; TRBD2 matches 12 bases. Unmatched junction bases numbered 9, after V lost 6 bases and J lost 7 bases. This CDR3 is built from 16 residues. For the CDR3, the DNA is TGTGCCAGCAGACCTACTAGCGGGGGGAACCACGGGGAGCTGTTTTTT. Translated, it gives CASRPTSGGNHGELFF.

This clonotype appeared a few times. V gene TRBV7-6 combines with J gene TRBJ2-7; 7 bases fit TRBD1. V lost 1 base, J lost 7 bases, and 7 bases stayed unmatched. There are 14 residues in the CDR3. Germline V gene data show CDR1 as SGHVS and CDR2 as FNYEAQ. Written as DNA, the CDR3 is TGTGCCAGCAGCTTAGGAGGGGGCGGCGGAGAGCAGTACTTC. It specifies CASSLGGGGGEQYF.

The gene calls are TRBV6-2 or TRBV6-3 and TRBJ1-5; the D gene is possibly TRBD1 (5 bases). V was pared by 4 bases and J by 7 bases, with 11 bases between. The germline V gene has CDR1 MNHEY and CDR2 SVGEGT. CDR3 length equals 13 residues. This CDR3 reads CASSSGPWQPQHF. The CDR3 nucleotides read TGTGCCAGCAGTTCGGGGCCCTGGCAGCCCCAGCATTTT.

The rearrangement joins TRBV20-1 to TRBJ1-6, with D possibly matching TRBD1 (6 bases). This CDR3 contains 16 residues. The V gene's germline CDR1 is DFQATT and CDR2 SNEGSKA (reference sequence). V lost 5 bases to trimming and J lost 0 bases, with 14 bases between them. The CDR3 sequence is CSASSRGGSYNSPLHF. The CDR3 bases are TGCAGTGCTTCATCCAGGGGAGGCTCCTATAATTCACCCCTCCACTTT.

The CDR3 reads CASSWGRAKMNTEAFF. The CDR3 DNA reads as TGTGCCAGCAGCTGGGGACGAGCAAAAATGAACACTGAAGCTTTCTTT. This chain links TRBV5-6 with TRBJ1-1; D is possibly TRBD1 (5 bases). The CDR3 loop spans 16 amino acids. CDR1 and CDR2 (germline): SGHDT, YYEEEE. Between the trimmed V and J ends, which lost 3 bases and 0 bases, there was a span of 15 bases.

A few counts support this clonotype. The chain joins TRBV7-9 to TRBJ1-5; weak D call: TRBD1 (5 bases). The CDR3 spans 15 residues. Trimming cost V 7 bases and J 2 bases, with 15 bases left between them. Germline V gene sequence: CDR1 SEHNR, CDR2 FQNEAQ (reference sequence). Written as DNA, the CDR3 is TGTGCCAGCAACGGGGGGGGGGAGGGCAATCAGCCCCAGCATTTT. Its translation is CASNGGGEGNQPQHF.

The table lists this clonotype with a few counts. The chain has TRBV7-8 and TRBJ2-1; D not certain. This CDR3 spans 14 amino acids. Looked up from germline, CDR1 is SGHVS and CDR2 is FQNEAQ. The V end was cut by 1 base, the J end by 5 bases, with 9 bases between. The CDR3 spells CASSLVRSNNEQFF. CDR3 DNA: TGTGCCAGCAGCTTAGTCCGTTCCAACAATGAGCAGTTCTTC.

The chain employs TRBV27 and TRBJ2-1; a weak D match, TRBD2 (5 bases). This CDR3 is built from 16 residues. Looked up from germline, CDR1 is MNHEY and CDR2 is SMNVEV (reference sequence). V lost 5 bases and J 8 bases, leaving 22 bases between the germline ends. DNA for the CDR3: TGTGCCAGCAGTCCATCGTCCGGGGAACTGAGGGATGAGCAGTTCTTC. This sequence encodes CASSPSSGELRDEQFF.

The V call is TRBV29-1, the J call TRBJ1-2, with 12 nucleotides matching TRBD1. Unmatched junction bases numbered 6, after V lost 1 base and J lost 6 bases. CDR1 and CDR2 (germline): SQVTM, ANQGSEA. The CDR3 sequence is 15 residues long. CDR3 bases: TGCAGCGTTGAAGGAGGGGACAGGGGGCGGGATGGCTACACCTTC. Encoded protein: CSVEGGDRGRDGYTF.

The rearrangement joins TRBV5-4 to TRBJ2-1, with TRBD2 matching over 9 bases. CDR1 and CDR2 (germline): SGHNT, YYREEE (reference sequence). The CDR3 spans 16 residues. Losses at the gene ends were 4 bases for V and 5 bases for J; bases not matched to a gene: 10. The CDR3 coding sequence is TGTGCCAGCAGCCCTGGACTAGCGAGGGAGGACAATGAGCAGTTCTTC. This gives the protein CASSPGLAREDNEQFF.

The J gene is TRBJ1-2, the V gene TRBV20-1; possibly TRBD1 for D (6 bases). The CDR3 has 13 residues. Germline-derived CDR1 and CDR2 are DFQATT and SNEGSKA (reference sequence). The V end lost 4 bases, the J end lost 7 bases, and 16 bases lay between the germline ends. CDR3 bases: TGCAGTGCTAATGGGGGGCGGGCGTCTGGCTACACCTTC. Residues: CSANGGRASGYTF.

J is TRBJ1-2 and V is TRBV27; 8 nucleotides line up with TRBD1. The CDR3 runs 15 residues. From germline, CDR1 is MNHEY and CDR2 SMNVEV (reference sequence). Trimming took 0 bases from V and 4 from J; bases not matched to a gene: 4. The CDR3: CASSLSTGAPYGYTF. The CDR3, as DNA: TGTGCCAGCAGTTTATCGACAGGGGCCCCCTATGGCTACACCTTC.

The chain carries TRBV27 and TRBJ2-3; a weak D match, TRBD2 (6 bases). Trimming left V 6 bases short and J 5 bases short, with 15 bases between. Germline CDR1 reads MNHEY; CDR2 reads SMNVEV (reference sequence). The CDR3 runs to 14 residues. The CDR3 loop reads CASRLGRGKDTQYF. The CDR3 DNA reads as TGTGCCAGCAGGCTCGGGAGAGGTAAAGATACGCAGTATTTT.

V is TRBV2 and J is TRBJ2-2; D remains unclear. This CDR3 has 17 amino acids. Looked up from germline, CDR1 is SNHLY and CDR2 is FYNNEI. The germline V and J ends were trimmed by 5 bases and 1 base, with 17 bases remaining between them. Here the CDR3 DNA reads TGTGCCAGCAGTAAGCCCTTAGGTGGTGAGAACACCGGGGAGCTGTTTTTT. Amino acid sequence: CASSKPLGGENTGELFF.